A single sample is the source of the 16 T cell receptor beta chains below, sequenced in a study of blood T cell repertoires in COVID-19. Generated by immunoSEQ multiplex PCR, the TCRdb table keeps only in-frame clones and is missing some. The table lists 260,000 or so clones, 70% to 90% of them singletons, with over 0.55% in the top ten. Sequencing was carried out using peripheral blood. The receptor source for this set is a human donor in a cohort sampled during active COVID-19.

The chain recombines TRBV2 with TRBJ1-1, with D possibly matching TRBD1 (6 bases). V shed 6 bases and J shed 6 bases, with 20 bases lying between them. This CDR3 contains 15 residues. The germline V gene encodes CDR1 SNHLY and CDR2 FYNNEI. This CDR3 is CASSSVGMGAAEAFF. The CDR3 nucleotides read TGTGCCAGCAGCTCGGTGGGGATGGGGGCCGCTGAAGCTTTCTTT. The variable domain in full, completed from reference TRBV2 and TRBJ1-1, reads EPEVTQTPSHQVTQMGQEVILRCVPISNHLYFYWYRQILGQKVEFLVSFYNNEISEKSEIFDDQFSVERPDGSNFTLKIRSTKLEDSAMYFCASSSVGMGAAEAFFGQGTRLTVV.

This clone was recorded once. The rearrangement joins TRBV29-1 to TRBJ1-2; D not certain. Trimming shortened V by 8 bases and J by 8 bases, and 18 bases separated the two germline ends. Germline CDR1 is SQVTM and CDR2 is ANQGSEA. This CDR3 is built from 12 residues. CDR3 in amino acids: CSCAAAGGGYTF. CDR3 DNA sequence: TGCAGCTGCGCGGCAGCCGGCGGGGGCTACACCTTC.

The count of this clone is one. The chain carries TRBV9 and TRBJ1-3; D is possibly TRBD1 (6 bases). V lost 4 bases and J 0 bases, leaving 8 bases between the germline ends. The germline V gene has CDR1 SGDLS and CDR2 YYNGEE. The CDR3 consists of 14 residues. The CDR3 reads CASSQGFSGNTIYF. The CDR3 bases are TGTGCCAGCAGCCAGGGGTTCTCTGGAAACACCATATATTTT.

This chain links TRBV12-3 or TRBV12-4 with TRBJ1-2; unclear D gene. Trimming cost V 5 bases and J 2 bases, with 9 bases left between them. This CDR3 contains 13 residues. The CDR3 spells CASSIRRNYGYTF. The CDR3 DNA follows: TGTGCCAGCAGTATCAGGAGGAACTATGGCTACACCTTC.

The chain joins TRBV2 to TRBJ1-1; D is unclear. With 5 bases removed from V and 1 base from J, the gap between germline ends came to 14 bases. Germline V gene data show CDR1 as SNHLY and CDR2 as FYNNEI. The CDR3 sequence is 15 residues long. DNA for the CDR3: TGTGCCAGCAGTTTGTCCGGGAGTGAGAACACTGAAGCTTTCTTT. It is translated as CASSLSGSENTEAFF.

This clone came up once. This chain uses TRBV6-2 or TRBV6-3 with TRBJ2-1; 14 bases map to TRBD2. Germline CDR1 MNHEY, CDR2 SVGEGT. V was pared by 2 bases and J by 9 bases, with 6 bases of the junction left unmatched. This CDR3 has 16 amino acids. The CDR3 bases are TGTGCCAGCAGTTACCTGGGACTAGCGGGAGTAACTGAGCAGTTCTTC. Translation: CASSYLGLAGVTEQFF.

V usage is TRBV3-1 (or the pseudogene TRBV3-2) and J usage is TRBJ2-4, with 9 bases lining up with TRBD1. The CDR3 is 15 amino acids. Germline-derived CDR1 and CDR2 are LGHDT and YNNKEL (reference sequence). The V gene end was trimmed by 3 bases and the J gene end by 8 bases; junction bases not matched to a gene: 8. The CDR3 bases are TGTGCCAGCAGCCAGCTGGACAGGGGACCGGACATTCAGTACTTC. Its translation is CASSQLDRGPDIQYF.

The chain is built from TRBV7-9 and TRBJ2-2; perhaps TRBD2 as D (6 bases). Germline CDR1 SEHNR, CDR2 FQNEAQ (reference sequence). The CDR3 has 16 amino acids. Trimming removed 1 base at V and 2 bases at J, with 11 bases between. CDR3 coding DNA: TGTGCCAGCAGCTTAGGGGGACTTCAAAACACCGGGGAGCTGTTTTTT. It encodes CASSLGGLQNTGELFF.

V and J are TRBV7-8 and TRBJ2-7, with D possibly being TRBD2 (6 bases). V was shortened by 1 base and J by 7 bases, with 20 bases between the two germline ends. Germline lookup yields CDR1 SGHVS and CDR2 FQNEAQ. This CDR3 has 16 residues. CDR3 bases: TGTGCCAGCAGCTTAGGGTGGAGGGCTTCGTACGTAGAGCAGTACTTC. It translates to CASSLGWRASYVEQYF. Full variable domain (outside the CDR3, taken from reference TRBV7-8 and TRBJ2-7): GAGVSQSPRYKVAKRGQDVALRCDPISGHVSLFWYQQALGQGPEFLTYFQNEAQLDKSGLPSDRFFAERPEGSVSTLKIQRTQQEDSAVYLCASSLGWRASYVEQYFGPGTRLTVT.

The genes are TRBV24-1 and TRBJ1-2; a possible D gene is TRBD1 (5 bases). V gave up 4 bases and J gave up 4 bases, with 12 bases separating them. Germline V gene sequence: CDR1 KGHDR, CDR2 SFDVKD. The CDR3 consists of 14 residues. The CDR3 sequence: CATSDRGHGYGYTF. The CDR3 DNA follows: TGTGCCACCAGTGACCGAGGACACGGCTATGGCTACACCTTC.

The chain has TRBV9 and TRBJ2-2; tentative D call: TRBD1 (6 bases). Trimming shortened V by 0 bases and J by 5 bases, and 8 bases separated the two germline ends. This CDR3 has 14 amino acids. Germline V gene data show CDR1 as SGDLS and CDR2 as YYNGEE. CDR3 amino acids: CASSVGTETGELFF. In nucleotides, the CDR3 is TGTGCCAGCAGCGTAGGGACAGAGACCGGGGAGCTGTTTTTT.

This chain links TRBV30 with TRBJ1-5; 7 bases map to TRBD1. Trimming at V came to 2 bases and at J to 4 bases, leaving 8 bases not matched to a gene. The CDR3 is made up of 15 amino acids. The germline gives CDR1 GTSNPN, CDR2 SVGIG (reference sequence). CDR3 nucleotide sequence: TGTGCCTGGAGTTGGGTACAGGGGCCAAATCAGCCCCAGCATTTT. It is translated as CAWSWVQGPNQPQHF.

This clone has more than one count but fewer than ten. The chain couples TRBV9 to TRBJ2-4; D call uncertain. Trimming stripped 5 bases from V and 0 bases from J, with 9 bases between. The CDR3 runs to 14 residues. Germline V gene sequence: CDR1 SGDLS, CDR2 YYNGEE. CDR3 loop: CASRFRLAKNIQYF. The CDR3 DNA reads TGTGCCAGCAGATTTAGACTAGCCAAAAACATTCAGTACTTC.

This chain joins TRBV24-1 and TRBJ2-1; the match to TRBD1 covers 7 bases. This CDR3 spans 15 amino acids. Germline V CDR1 and CDR2: KGHDR, SFDVKD. V was pared by 5 bases and J by 5 bases, with 8 bases of the junction left unmatched. The CDR3 region is CATSGADRPHNEQFF. The CDR3 DNA reads TGTGCCACCAGTGGCGCGGACAGGCCCCACAATGAGCAGTTCTTC.

This clone was counted between two and nine times. The chain links TRBV9 to TRBJ1-5; no clear D. The germline CDR1 and CDR2 sequences are SGDLS and YYNGEE. The CDR3 loop spans 11 amino acids. With 4 bases removed from V and 6 bases from J, the gap between germline ends came to 5 bases. CDR3 sequence: CASSSGQPQHF. The CDR3 DNA follows: TGTGCCAGCAGCAGCGGTCAGCCCCAGCATTTT.

The chain is built from TRBV6-6 and TRBJ1-1; D is unresolved. Germline V gene sequence: CDR1 MNHNY, CDR2 SVGAGI (reference sequence). The CDR3 sequence is 14 residues long. Trimming left V 4 bases short and J 1 base short, with 10 bases between. The CDR3 DNA reads TGTGCCAGCAGTTTCGGAGAATCGAACACTGAAGCTTTCTTT. Encoded protein: CASSFGESNTEAFF.